The 5 T cell receptor beta chains below come from one sample, sequenced in a study of shared clonotypes between healthy human individuals. Some clones are missing from TCRdb's copy, which holds only in-frame ones; the method was immunoSEQ multiplex PCR. The profile shows about 640,000 clones, about two thirds of them singletons. The sequenced sample consisted of memory CD4+ T cells sorted from blood. Noted subset: CD45RA-negative fraction. These receptors were obtained from a woman younger than 45 in good health.

V usage is TRBV7-8 and J usage is TRBJ1-4; D may be TRBD1 (6 bases). CDR3 length: 18 residues. Per the germline V gene, CDR1 is SGHVS and CDR2 is FQNEAQ. The germline V and J ends were trimmed by 5 bases and 3 bases, with 22 bases remaining between them. CDR3 amino acids: CASSQLGQGQAPNEKLFF. DNA for the CDR3: TGTGCCAGCAGCCAACTGGGGCAGGGGCAAGCGCCTAATGAAAAACTGTTTTTT.

The CDR3 nucleotides are TGTGCCAGCAGTTGGGGGAATAGGGGGCGCGGTATCTATGGCTACACCTTC. Translated: CASSWGNRGRGIYGYTF. V gene TRBV27 combines with J gene TRBJ1-2; 7 nucleotides match TRBD1. The ends lost 4 bases at V and 4 bases at J; junction bases unmatched: 15. This CDR3 spans 17 amino acids. Germline values: CDR1 MNHEY, CDR2 SMNVEV (reference sequence).

The DNA for the CDR3 is TGTGCCAGCAGCTCAGACAGGGCCTATGAGCAGTTCTTC. Its protein product is CASSSDRAYEQFF. The chain joins TRBV7-2 to TRBJ2-1, with 7 positions matching TRBD1. V shed 4 bases, J shed 8 bases, and the junction held 5 bases outside the gene matches. CDR3 length equals 13 residues. Germline CDR1 SGHTA, CDR2 FQGNSA.

The chain uses TRBV29-1 and TRBJ2-1, with 13 nucleotides matching TRBD2. The germline V gene encodes CDR1 SQVTM and CDR2 ANQGSEA. The J segment lost 8 bases and the V segment lost 4 bases, leaving 5 bases of the junction unmatched. This CDR3 comprises 14 residues. CDR3 sequence reads: CSVGGTSGIDEQFF. The CDR3 DNA reads as TGCAGCGTTGGCGGGACTAGCGGGATCGATGAGCAGTTCTTC.

The chain couples TRBV28 to TRBJ2-7; TRBD2 might be the D (7 bases). The germline V gene has CDR1 MDHEN and CDR2 SYDVKM. V was shortened by 6 bases and J by 4 bases, with 13 bases between the two germline ends. CDR3 length equals 13 residues. The CDR3 sequence: CASRRGGLYEQYF. The DNA for the CDR3 is TGTGCCAGCAGAAGGGGGGGGTTATACGAGCAGTACTTC.